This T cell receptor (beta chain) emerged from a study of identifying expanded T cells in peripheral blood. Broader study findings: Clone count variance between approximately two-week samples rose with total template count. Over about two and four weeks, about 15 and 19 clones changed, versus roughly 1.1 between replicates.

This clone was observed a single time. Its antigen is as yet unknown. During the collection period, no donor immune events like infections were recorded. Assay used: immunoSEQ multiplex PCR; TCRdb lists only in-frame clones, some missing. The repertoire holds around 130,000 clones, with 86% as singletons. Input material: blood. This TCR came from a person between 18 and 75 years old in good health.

CDR3 amino acids: CASSRLSGQPFGHEQFF. As DNA, the CDR3 is TGTGCCAGCTCAAGGTTAAGTGGACAGCCGTTCGGGCATGAGCAGTTCTTC. The rearrangement joins TRBV18 to TRBJ2-1; perhaps TRBD1 as D (6 bases). CDR3 size: 17 residues. In germline, CDR1 is KGHSH, CDR2 LQKENI. V was shortened by 5 bases and J by 8 bases, with 25 bases between the two germline ends. Full variable domain (remainder filled in from reference TRBV18 and TRBJ2-1): NAGVMQNPRHLVRRRGQEARLRCSPMKGHSHVYWYRQLPEEGLKFMVYLQKENIIDESGMPKERFSAEFPKEGPSILRIQQVVRGDSAAYFCASSRLSGQPFGHEQFFGPGTRLTVL.